These 19 T cell receptor beta chains were sequenced from one sample in a study of blood T cell repertoires in COVID-19. Clones were read by immunoSEQ multiplex PCR, and TCRdb kept only the in-frame ones, dropping some. The sample contains approximately 170,000 clones, about 85% of which appear only once. The sequenced sample was peripheral blood. The receptors come from a woman in her seventies with COVID-19, enrolled during active disease.

The chain uses TRBV5-5 and TRBJ2-4; D gene ambiguous. The germline V gene has CDR1 SGHKS and CDR2 YYEKEE (reference sequence). Trimming shortened V by 0 bases and J by 1 base, and 11 bases separated the two germline ends. The CDR3 has 16 residues. CDR3 nucleotide sequence: TGTGCCAGCAGCTTGGATCCTTCCGCGGCCAAAAACATTCAGTACTTC. This sequence encodes CASSLDPSAAKNIQYF.

The gene calls are TRBV5-5 and TRBJ1-2; tentatively, D is TRBD1 (5 bases). Trimming shortened V by 3 bases and J by 5 bases, and 14 bases separated the two germline ends. The CDR3 sequence is 14 residues long. The V gene's germline CDR1 is SGHKS and CDR2 YYEKEE (reference sequence). The CDR3 DNA follows: TGTGCCAGCAGCTCCCTGGTTGGGGGGTATGGCTACACCTTC. Its protein product is CASSSLVGGYGYTF.

The chain has TRBV28 and TRBJ1-3; D might be TRBD1 (6 bases). Per the germline V gene, CDR1 is MDHEN and CDR2 is SYDVKM. The V gene lost 4 bases and the J gene lost 4 bases, with 8 bases spanning the gap. This CDR3 is built from 13 residues. This CDR3 reads CASSWTEGNTIYF. DNA of the CDR3: TGTGCCAGCAGTTGGACAGAGGGAAACACCATATATTTT.

This clone was counted only a few times. This chain connects TRBV6-4 to TRBJ2-1; 7 nucleotides line up with TRBD1. The CDR3 length is 13 residues. Germline V CDR1 and CDR2: MRHNA, SNTAGT. Trimming took 4 bases from V and 13 from J; bases not matched to a gene: 10. CDR3 in amino acids: CASSVALGTAQFF. The CDR3 region has the DNA TGTGCCAGCAGTGTAGCCCTTGGGACAGCACAGTTCTTC.

The chain has TRBV23-1 and TRBJ2-7; D is undetermined. TRBV23-1 carries the ORF label, with uncertain function. V lost 0 bases, J lost 2 bases, and 8 bases lay in between. CDR3 length equals 14 residues. The CDR3 coding sequence is TGCGCCAGCAGTCAATCCGGTGTGCCCTACGAGCAGTACTTC. Its translation: CASSQSGVPYEQYF.

CDR3 region: CASSLNGYEQYV. In DNA form, the CDR3 reads TGTGCCAGCAGCCTCAACGGCTACGAGCAGTACGTC. This chain uses TRBV11-2 with TRBJ2-7; D remains ambiguous. The CDR3 length is 12 residues. The germline gives CDR1 SGHAT, CDR2 FQNNGV. Trimming took off 5 bases at V and 3 bases at J, with 8 bases between the two ends.

The chain has TRBV13 and TRBJ2-3; TRBD2 matches at 10 bases. CDR3 size: 19 residues. Germline assignment: CDR1 PRHDT and CDR2 FYEKMQ (reference sequence). J was trimmed by 1 base and V by 4 bases; bases with no gene match: 14. CDR3 residues: CASSSSQRGGRMGTDTQYF. The CDR3 DNA reads TGTGCCAGCAGCTCCTCCCAGCGGGGGGGCAGGATGGGCACAGATACGCAGTATTTT.

This clone is a singleton in its sample. The V call is TRBV2, the J call TRBJ2-7, with D maybe TRBD1 (5 bases). Trimming took off 3 bases at V and 3 bases at J, with 12 bases between the two ends. CDR1 is SNHLY, CDR2 FYNNEI, per germline. This CDR3 spans 14 amino acids. The CDR3 reads CASSDQGYGYEQYV. In nucleotides, the CDR3 is TGTGCCAGCAGTGATCAGGGTTACGGCTACGAGCAGTACGTC.

The chain links TRBV14 to TRBJ1-6, with D unclear. Germline-derived CDR1 and CDR2 are SGHDN and FVKESK. V shed 1 base and J shed 0 bases, with 4 bases lying between them. This CDR3 contains 15 residues. CDR3 bases: TGTGCCAGCAGCCAAGGGAGCTCCTATAATTCACCCCTCCACTTT. Translating it yields CASSQGSSYNSPLHF. Drawing the rest from reference TRBV14 and TRBJ1-6, the complete variable domain is EAGVTQFPSHSVIEKGQTVTLRCDPISGHDNLYWYRRVMGKEIKFLLHFVKESKQDESGMPNNRFLAERTGGTYSTLKVQPAELEDSGVYFCASSQGSSYNSPLHFGNGTRLTVT.

The chain carries TRBV1 and TRBJ1-2; TRBD1 is the table's D call and was not checked against the DNA. TRBV1 is reported as a pseudogene. The CDR3 extends over 12 amino acids. The CDR3, as DNA: TGCACCAGCGGACGGACAGGGAAGGGCTACACCTTC. It specifies CTSGRTGKGYTF.

The rearrangement joins TRBV20-1 to TRBJ2-2; no clear D gene. Germline CDR1 DFQATT, CDR2 SNEGSKA (reference sequence). Trimming shortened V by 3 bases and J by 6 bases, and 8 bases separated the two germline ends. CDR3 length: 12 amino acids. The CDR3 coding sequence is TGCAGTGCTAGTCCGAGCGCCGGGGAGCTGTTTTTT. Translation: CSASPSAGELFF.

V and J are TRBV3-1 (or the pseudogene TRBV3-2) and TRBJ2-7; no definite D call. Germline assignment: CDR1 LGHDT and CDR2 YNNKEL (reference sequence). The CDR3 has 11 amino acids. With 2 bases removed from V and 6 bases from J, the gap between germline ends came to 5 bases. In nucleotides, the CDR3 is TGTGCCAGCAGCCAATCTTCCGAGCAGTACTTC. Amino acids: CASSQSSEQYF.

This clone has just a few counts. This chain links TRBV19 with TRBJ2-5; TRBD2 is a possible D gene (5 bases). There are 13 residues in the CDR3. Trimming left V 4 bases short and J 2 bases short, with 8 bases between. Germline-derived CDR1 and CDR2 are LNHDA and SQIVND (reference sequence). The CDR3 spells CASSRTRQETQYF. The CDR3 bases are TGTGCCAGTAGTAGAACTAGACAAGAGACCCAGTACTTC.

The chain uses TRBV3-1 (or the pseudogene TRBV3-2) and TRBJ1-2, with D tentatively TRBD1 (6 bases). V lost 4 bases and J lost 8, with 23 bases in between. The CDR3 has 16 amino acids. Germline V CDR1 and CDR2: LGHDT, YNNKEL (reference sequence). CDR3 coding DNA: TGTGCCAGCAGCCCCAGAAGGAGACAGGACAAGCGGGGCTACACCTTC. Translating it yields CASSPRRRQDKRGYTF.

The rearrangement links TRBV27 to TRBJ2-7; TRBD2 aligns across 7 bases. Germline CDR1 is MNHEY and CDR2 is SMNVEV (reference sequence). V trimming: 5 bases; J trimming: 0 bases; junction bases outside the gene matches: 4. The CDR3 runs to 14 residues. In DNA, the CDR3 is TGTGCCAGCAGTAGCGGGATGAACTCCTACGAGCAGTACTTC. Translating gives CASSSGMNSYEQYF.

This rearrangement joins TRBV28 to TRBJ1-4; 9 bases map to TRBD1. CDR3 size: 14 residues. After removal of 8 bases from V and 7 bases from J, the junction contained 8 bases not matched to a gene. CDR1 MDHEN and CDR2 SYDVKM come from the germline V gene. CDR3 in DNA: TGTGCCAGCGCAACACAGGGGGCGCGTGAAAAACTGTTTTTT. Protein sequence: CASATQGAREKLFF.

The rearrangement joins TRBV29-1 to TRBJ1-2; possible D gene TRBD1, 6 bases. Trimming removed 3 bases at V and 2 bases at J, with 16 bases between. The V gene's germline CDR1 is SQVTM and CDR2 ANQGSEA. This CDR3 is 15 amino acids long. The CDR3 bases are TGCAGCGTTGAGGGGGCGCGGCCGACGAACTATGGCTACACCTTC. Its protein product is CSVEGARPTNYGYTF.

The chain couples TRBV28 to TRBJ2-7, with TRBD1 matching over 7 bases. This CDR3 region has 15 residues. V lost 4 bases, J lost 6 bases, and 12 bases stayed unmatched. Germline V gene lookup returns CDR1 MDHEN and CDR2 SYDVKM. The CDR3 region is CASSSLQRDSGEQYF. CDR3 DNA sequence: TGTGCCAGCAGTTCACTTCAACGGGACAGCGGCGAGCAGTACTTC.

The chain is built from TRBV28 and TRBJ1-4; 10 bases line up with TRBD1. Per the germline V gene, CDR1 is MDHEN and CDR2 is SYDVKM. This CDR3 has 15 amino acids. The V gene end was trimmed by 1 base and the J gene end by 7 bases; junction bases not matched to a gene: 3. CDR3 DNA sequence: TGTGCCAGCAGTTTATCGGGACAGGGGAGTGAAAAACTGTTTTTT. Protein product: CASSLSGQGSEKLFF.